This TCR beta chain comes out of a study of T cell clones after liver transplantation. Study-wide background: Apart from a few HCV-positive recipients, transplants were for non-autoimmune, non-viral reasons.

This clone was observed a few times. Using immunoSEQ multiplex PCR, the repertoire was profiled, and TCRdb retains in-frame clones only, with some absent. The sample records 65,000 to 95,000 clones, 75% to 90% being singletons. Between the trimmed V and J ends, which lost 5 bases and 5 bases, there was a span of 9 bases. CDR3 length: 11 amino acids. Germline values: CDR1 DFQATT, CDR2 SNEGSKA (reference sequence). The sequencing here drew on CD4+ T cells from blood, taken before liver transplant. The rearrangement uses TRBV20-1 and TRBJ1-2; D gene unclear. The receptor was isolated from a human donor who received a liver transplant. CDR3: CSAQEGYGYTF. The CDR3 nucleotides read TGCAGTGCTCAGGAAGGGTATGGCTACACCTTC.